The subject of this entry is one T cell receptor (beta chain). Its antigen remains undetermined. No qualities accompany the bases; no much larger clone lies one base away. The data originate from a study of blood T cells in healthy people across ages (dated by TCRdb to between 2014 and 2016). About the study as a whole: In model experiments, template switching captured roughly one uniquely barcoded TCR beta cDNA molecule for every two T cells. The donors were divided into four age groups: young (average around 16 years), middle-aged (approximately 42), aged (approximately 64) and long-lived (about 80). To track age-related changes in TCR beta repertoire diversity, the study relied on deep sequencing normalized with unique cDNA molecular identifiers. For two donors (one aged 18 to 30 and one aged 80 or older), the study analyzed two additional independent replicas of 1 million unique cDNA reads from the same blood draw.

On the study overall, not on this receptor specifically: Donor CMV infection status was unknown, potentially confounding age-related changes in expanded clonotypes. Observed TCR beta diversity per million T cells fell roughly linearly with age, and a significant reduction was already apparent by age approximately 40. A strong correlation was found between observed TCR beta diversity and the percentage of naive T cells measured by flow cytometry. Compared with the aged group, the long-lived group had more naive CD4+ T cells, fewer expanded clones and increased TCR diversity, suggesting age selection. Estimates of total diversity from one million sequenced T cells were regarded as lower bounds and underestimates. Since profiling was done on bulk unsorted PBMCs, naive and antigen-experienced compartments could not be conclusively compared.

Library creation used 5' RACE. The listed sequencing device is Illumina HiSeq 2500. The second PCR ran for about 6 to 12 cycles and used a J-beta primer mix along with a sample-barcoded 5' primer. A template-switch 5' adaptor carrying 12 random nucleotides introduced a unique molecular identifier onto each TCR beta cDNA molecule. Each sample yielded at least 2.5 million CDR3-containing paired-end reads. All of the RNA was converted into first-strand cDNA using the Mint cDNA synthesis kit, with a TRBC-specific oligonucleotide serving as the primer. After uracil-DNA glycosylase treatment, a first 18-cycle PCR used universal primers M1SS and BC2_uni_R on all cDNA. On the study's bioinformatics: Each sample was normalized by randomly selecting 1 million high-quality reads, each carrying a distinct molecular identifier. Reads sharing molecular identifiers were discarded rather than binned into consensus sequences. MiTCR, with a Q25 quality threshold and the strictest error-elimination algorithm, was used for CDR3 identification, clonotype clustering and error correction. A nonparametric unseen species model with Euler transformation was used to estimate a lower bound on total TCR beta diversity. TCRdb trimmed public reads at Q25 via fastp, called clones via MiXCR and kept in-frame beta chains. Entries that share a CDR3 protein sequence are merged under the most common genes and DNA. For this entry, the V and J calls and clone size follow TCRdb and not the study's own pipeline. The sample records nearly 800,000 distinct CDR3 sequences, approximately 25% of which are singletons. The leading ten clones occupy under 4.5% of the sample.

Donors were around 37 systemically healthy Caucasian individuals from Russia aged roughly 6 to 95 years. Each donor gave ten milliliters of peripheral blood, drawn into EDTA-treated Vacutainer tubes. Ficoll-Paque density-gradient centrifugation was used to isolate PBMCs, with at least 6.5 million per sample. Trizol reagent was used to extract total RNA from PBMCs, with at least 6 micrograms per sample. The percentages of naive CD45RAhigh/CD27high T cells were determined by flow cytometry on a PBMC aliquot from every donor. V sheds 5 bases and J sheds 6 bases, leaving 14 bases between their ends. CDR1 is given as SQVTM and CDR2 as ANQGSEA, both from the germline V gene. The CDR3 covers 13 residues, taking in both the cysteine and the phenylalanine. This entry keeps only the CDR3 DNA: 39 bases, framed from base 1. This sample also appeared in a second study, on T cells of mothers and their children. As that second paper reports: Nine systemically healthy Caucasian individuals, comprising three mothers and their six children, were included as donors. cDNA synthesis consumed the entire amount of extracted RNA, loaded at approximately 1.5 ug RNA in each 15 ul reaction. In the second PCR, the M1S primer introduced both the sample barcodes and 2-4 random nucleotides. More than 8 million TCR beta CDR3 reads were obtained from each mother, and 2.5 million to 3.5 million reads were obtained from each child. Thymic selection shapes the output of TCR recombination in a similar way in related and unrelated pairs, and inherited differences have a minor effect. Normalized repertoire overlap in related mother-child pairs was always slightly higher than in unrelated mother-child pairs, but the difference was never significant. With a sensitivity of about 100 clones per million clonotypes, no persistent microchimeric T cell clones were detected. In the study, deep NGS was used to compare the TCR beta repertoires of mothers and children, and features distinguishing related mother-child pairs from unrelated individuals were sought. The mean age was roughly 44 +/- 4 years for the mothers and around 11 +/- 4 years for the children. After adapter ligation was performed with NEBNext reagents, the libraries were sequenced on an Illumina HiSeq 2000 with 100+100 nt paired-end reads. To prevent cross-contamination, the mother and child libraries were prepared one month apart and sequenced in separate runs. For each donor, between roughly 500,000 and 2,100,000 distinct TCR beta clonotypes were identified. Naive TCR beta clonotypes were estimated from low-frequency clonotypes matched to each donor's FACS-determined naive share, without sorting.

The sequenced material came from blood. This TCR was recovered from a boy aged 10-17 years in good health. The sequence links TRBV29-1 to TRBJ1-5; the D region possibly corresponds to TRBD1 (6 bases align). The DNA reads as follows: TGCAGCGTTATGGGGGCGTCGGGTCAGCCCCAGCATTTT. This translates into CSVMGASGQPQHF.